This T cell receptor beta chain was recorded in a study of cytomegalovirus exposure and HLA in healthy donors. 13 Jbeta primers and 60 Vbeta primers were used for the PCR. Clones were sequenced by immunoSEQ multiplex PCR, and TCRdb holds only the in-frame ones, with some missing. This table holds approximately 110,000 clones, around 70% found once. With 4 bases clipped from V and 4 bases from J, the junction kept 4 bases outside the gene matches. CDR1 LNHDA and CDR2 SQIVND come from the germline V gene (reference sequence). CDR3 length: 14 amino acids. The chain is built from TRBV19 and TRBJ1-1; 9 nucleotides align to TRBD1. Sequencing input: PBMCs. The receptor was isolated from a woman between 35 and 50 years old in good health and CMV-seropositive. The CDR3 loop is CASSRTGDGTEAFF. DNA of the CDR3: TGTGCCAGTAGTAGGACAGGGGATGGCACTGAAGCTTTCTTT.